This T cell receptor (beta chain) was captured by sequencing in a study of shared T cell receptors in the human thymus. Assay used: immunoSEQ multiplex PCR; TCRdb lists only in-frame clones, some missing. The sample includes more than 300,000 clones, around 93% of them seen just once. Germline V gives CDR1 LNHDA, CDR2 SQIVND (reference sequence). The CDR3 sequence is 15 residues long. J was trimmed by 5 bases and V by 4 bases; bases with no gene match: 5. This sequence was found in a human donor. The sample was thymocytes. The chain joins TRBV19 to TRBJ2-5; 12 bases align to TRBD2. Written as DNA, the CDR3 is TGTGCCAGTAGTACCCTAGCGGGAGGGCTCGAGACCCAGTACTTC. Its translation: CASSTLAGGLETQYF.